One and the same sample provided the 19 T cell receptor beta chains below, sequenced in a study of control samples from healthy donors and cancer patients (dated by TCRdb to about 2020). Libraries were prepared through the immunoSEQ multiplex PCR assay. TCRdb took this table from immuneACCESS and kept in-frame rearrangements with V and J called. Such tables lack part of the clones; where checked against another copy, unresolved V genes explain under half of the gap, and the rest is unexplained. This sample has tens of thousands of clones in its table, and approximately 85% of those were observed once. Jointly, the top ten make up roughly 5.5% of the sample. The sample consisted of blood. These receptors originate from a man aged 40-55 years in good health.

This clone is a singleton in its sample. The DNA for the CDR3 is TGTGCCAGCAGCTTAGCGACAGGGGGTTTTGGCTACACCTTC. This translates into CASSLATGGFGYTF. The chain couples TRBV7-9 to TRBJ1-2; TRBD1 matches 9 bases. Germline assignment: CDR1 SEHNR and CDR2 FQNEAQ (reference sequence). The CDR3 sequence is 14 residues long. V shed 0 bases and J 7 bases; nucleotides not matched to a gene: 3.

This clone was picked up one time. The gene calls are TRBV7-9 and TRBJ2-4; 9 bases agree with TRBD1. The CDR3 totals 15 residues. CDR1 and CDR2 (germline): SEHNR, FQNEAQ (reference sequence). Trimming at V came to 4 bases and at J to 15 bases, leaving 16 bases not matched to a gene. The CDR3, as DNA: TGTGCCAGCAGCTCGACAGGGGGTCTAAGTGCGTCGTCGTACTTC. It codes for CASSSTGGLSASSYF.

The chain joins TRBV2 to TRBJ1-5, with TRBD1 matching 10 bases. V lost 6 bases, J lost 2 bases, and 16 bases stayed unmatched. This CDR3 comprises 19 residues. CDR1 is SNHLY and CDR2 is FYNNEI in the germline V gene. CDR3 protein: CASRGAGTGEFNRNQPQHF. CDR3 sequence (DNA): TGTGCCAGCAGAGGGGCCGGGACAGGGGAATTTAATCGCAATCAGCCCCAGCATTTT.

This clone qualifies as medium-sized. This chain joins TRBV7-2 and TRBJ2-3, with a weak D call TRBD2 (5 bases). The CDR3 extends over 13 amino acids. V shed 0 bases and J shed 6 bases, with 7 bases lying between them. Looked up from germline, CDR1 is SGHTA and CDR2 is FQGNSA. DNA of the CDR3: TGTGCCAGCAGCTTAGCGGGAGTGGATACGCAGTATTTT. Protein product: CASSLAGVDTQYF.

The rearrangement joins TRBV27 to TRBJ2-7, with 8 positions matching TRBD1. V lost 7 bases and J lost 9; bases outside the gene matches: 17. The CDR3 extends over 15 amino acids. Germline V gene lookup returns CDR1 MNHEY and CDR2 SMNVEV (reference sequence). This CDR3 is CASKGEFSQGTGQYF. The CDR3, as DNA: TGTGCCAGCAAAGGGGAGTTTTCACAGGGGACAGGGCAGTACTTC.

Details on this clone: Other nucleotide sequences in the sample specify the same CDR3. The chain combines TRBV28 with TRBJ1-2, with D uncertain. The CDR3 has 14 residues. Per the germline V gene, CDR1 is MDHEN and CDR2 is SYDVKM. Trimming removed 3 bases at V and 5 bases at J, with 13 bases between. The CDR3 reads CASSFQRDRYGYTF. The CDR3 DNA sequence: TGTGCCAGCAGTTTCCAAAGGGATAGATATGGCTACACCTTC.

This clone occurred once. The rearrangement uses TRBV24-1 and TRBJ1-1; D is undetermined. The germline V gene has CDR1 KGHDR and CDR2 SFDVKD. The length of the CDR3 is 13 residues. V lost 3 bases to trimming and J lost 6 bases, with 10 bases between them. CDR3 DNA sequence: TGTGCCACCAGTGATACAGACGGGGCTGAAGCTTTCTTT. Protein product: CATSDTDGAEAFF.

The chain joins TRBV19 to TRBJ2-6, with 7 bases lining up with TRBD1. The CDR3 runs 17 residues. After removal of 5 bases from V and 2 bases from J, the junction contained 9 bases not matched to a gene. Germline CDR1 is LNHDA and CDR2 is SQIVND (reference sequence). CDR3 sequence reads: CASSFTTGPTGANVLTF. The CDR3 nucleotides are TGTGCCAGTAGTTTTACGACAGGGCCGACTGGGGCCAACGTCCTGACTTTC.

The V and J genes are TRBV5-6 and TRBJ2-3, with TRBD2 identical over 15 bases. The CDR3 is made up of 17 amino acids. Trimming removed 6 bases from V and 3 bases from J; junction bases left unmatched: 8. Looked up from germline, CDR1 is SGHDT and CDR2 is YYEEEE. The CDR3 sequence is CASTKLGTSGRTDTQYF. CDR3 in DNA: TGTGCCAGCACCAAACTTGGGACTAGCGGGAGGACAGATACGCAGTATTTT.

The J gene is TRBJ1-1, the V gene TRBV6-5, with 10 positions matching TRBD1. The CDR3 has 15 residues. The V gene's germline CDR1 is MNHEY and CDR2 SVGAGI. The trim removed 2 bases at V and 4 bases at J, leaving 4 bases unmatched. The CDR3: CASSYGTGVATEAFF. The CDR3 DNA reads TGTGCCAGCAGTTACGGGACAGGGGTGGCCACTGAAGCTTTCTTT.

The chain is built from TRBV15 and TRBJ2-1, with TRBD1 identical over 9 bases. CDR1 and CDR2 (germline): LNHNV, YYDKDF (reference sequence). This CDR3 is built from 16 residues. V trimming: 4 bases; J trimming: 9 bases; junction bases outside the gene matches: 13. In nucleotides, the CDR3 is TGTGCCACCAGCATTGGGGACAGGGTGGCGTGGGTTGAGCAGTTCTTC. This codes for CATSIGDRVAWVEQFF.

This sequence joins TRBV9 and TRBJ2-7; D is possibly TRBD1 (6 bases). Germline-derived CDR1 and CDR2 are SGDLS and YYNGEE. V was trimmed by 4 bases and J by 2 bases, leaving 13 bases between them. This CDR3 contains 14 residues. The CDR3 is CASSPQGAAYEQYF. The CDR3 DNA reads as TGTGCCAGCAGCCCACAGGGCGCGGCCTACGAGCAGTACTTC.

This clone occurred once. This sequence joins TRBV9 and TRBJ2-7; 11 nucleotides match TRBD2. Per germline, CDR1 SGDLS and CDR2 YYNGEE. V shed 4 bases, J shed 1 base, and the junction held 7 bases outside the gene matches. CDR3 length: 16 residues. CDR3 sequence (DNA): TGTGCCAGCAGCTCTACCGGGACTAGCGGTTCCTACGAGCAGTACTTC. Amino acid sequence: CASSSTGTSGSYEQYF.

This clone appeared a few times. V gene TRBV6-6 combines with J gene TRBJ1-5; D might be TRBD1 (5 bases). The germline V and J ends were trimmed by 0 bases and 7 bases, with 13 bases remaining between them. The V gene's germline CDR1 is MNHNY and CDR2 SVGAGI (reference sequence). This CDR3 is 15 amino acids long. This chain's CDR3 is CASSYSEGTAQPQHF. CDR3 DNA: TGTGCCAGCAGTTACTCAGAGGGGACGGCGCAGCCCCAGCATTTT.

The V and J genes are TRBV7-3 and TRBJ2-1; TRBD2 agrees at 10 bases. With V trimmed by 5 bases and J by 6 bases, 7 bases remained unmatched. The CDR3 spans 15 residues. From germline, CDR1 is SGHTA and CDR2 FQGTGA. CDR3 residues: CASSPQGLASNEQFF. CDR3 sequence (DNA): TGTGCCAGCAGCCCCCAGGGACTAGCGTCCAATGAGCAGTTCTTC.

The chain couples TRBV20-1 to TRBJ2-7; the D is unclear. Germline V gives CDR1 DFQATT, CDR2 SNEGSKA (reference sequence). V lost 2 bases to trimming and J lost 7 bases, with 9 bases between them. The CDR3 runs 11 residues. The CDR3 coding sequence is TGCAGTGCTAGACCCACTCTTGAGCAGTACTTC. Residues: CSARPTLEQYF.

The V gene is TRBV6-5, the J gene TRBJ2-2; tentative D call: TRBD1 (5 bases). V was trimmed by 6 bases and J by 7 bases, leaving 12 bases between them. The CDR3 sequence is 13 residues long. Germline lookup yields CDR1 MNHEY and CDR2 SVGAGI. The CDR3 loop is CASRQTAFGELFF. CDR3 nucleotides: TGTGCCAGCAGACAGACAGCATTCGGGGAGCTGTTTTTT.

The sample holds one count of this clone. The chain recombines TRBV10-3 with TRBJ2-1, with 11 bases fitting TRBD2. Germline loops: CDR1 ENHRY, CDR2 SYGVKD. The J segment lost 8 bases and the V segment lost 5 bases, leaving 11 bases of the junction unmatched. This CDR3 contains 16 residues. The DNA for the CDR3 is TGTGCCATCAGTCCGGGACTAGCGGTGGGGAGGGATGAGCAGTTCTTC. Protein sequence: CAISPGLAVGRDEQFF.

The chain carries TRBV7-9 and TRBJ2-3; D not certain. Trimming removed 4 bases from V and 5 bases from J, with 7 bases in between. Per the germline V gene, CDR1 is SEHNR and CDR2 is FQNEAQ (reference sequence). The CDR3 spans 12 residues. The CDR3 protein is CASSYLEDTQYF. The CDR3 nucleotides read TGTGCCAGCAGCTACTTGGAAGATACGCAGTATTTT.